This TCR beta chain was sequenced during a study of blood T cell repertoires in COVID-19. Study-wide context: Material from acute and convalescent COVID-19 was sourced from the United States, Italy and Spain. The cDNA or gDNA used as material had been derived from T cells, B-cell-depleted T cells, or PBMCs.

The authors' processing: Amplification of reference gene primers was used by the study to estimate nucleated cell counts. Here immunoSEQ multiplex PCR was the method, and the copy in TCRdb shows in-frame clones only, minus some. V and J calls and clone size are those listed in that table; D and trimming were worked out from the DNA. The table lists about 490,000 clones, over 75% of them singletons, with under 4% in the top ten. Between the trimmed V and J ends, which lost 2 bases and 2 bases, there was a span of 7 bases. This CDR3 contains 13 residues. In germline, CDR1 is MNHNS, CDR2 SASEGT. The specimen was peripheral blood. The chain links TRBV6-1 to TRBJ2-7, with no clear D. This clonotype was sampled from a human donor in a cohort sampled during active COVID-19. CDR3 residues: CASSERRTYEQYF. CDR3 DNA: TGTGCCAGCAGTGAAAGGAGAACCTACGAGCAGTACTTC.